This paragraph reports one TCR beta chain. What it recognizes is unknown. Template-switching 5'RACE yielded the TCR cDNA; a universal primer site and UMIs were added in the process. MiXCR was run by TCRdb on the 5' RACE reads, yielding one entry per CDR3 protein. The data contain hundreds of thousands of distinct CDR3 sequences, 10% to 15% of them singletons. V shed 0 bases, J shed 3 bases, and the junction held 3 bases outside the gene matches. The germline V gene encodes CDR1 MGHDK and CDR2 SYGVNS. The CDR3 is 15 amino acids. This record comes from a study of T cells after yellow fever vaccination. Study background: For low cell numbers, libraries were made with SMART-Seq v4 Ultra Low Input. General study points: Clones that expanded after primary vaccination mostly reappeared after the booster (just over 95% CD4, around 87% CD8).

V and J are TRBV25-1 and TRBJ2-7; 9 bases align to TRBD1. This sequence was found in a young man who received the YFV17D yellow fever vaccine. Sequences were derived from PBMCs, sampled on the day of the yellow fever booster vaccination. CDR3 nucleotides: TGTGCCAGCAGTGAATACGGGGGACAGGGCTACGAGCAGTACTTC. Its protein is CASSEYGGQGYEQYF.